This T cell receptor (beta chain) was captured in a study of blood T cell repertoires in COVID-19. Study-level background: Italy, Spain and the United States were the sources of the convalescent and acute COVID-19 samples. T cells, B-cell-depleted T cells, or PBMCs provided the cDNA or gDNA that served as material.

The assay was immunoSEQ multiplex PCR, and TCRdb's table has in-frame clones only and misses some. The table lists tens of thousands of clones, about 90% of them singletons. V lost 7 bases, J lost 4 bases, and 11 bases lay in between. CDR1 and CDR2 from the germline V gene are LNHDA and SQIVND (reference sequence). The CDR3 extends over 13 amino acids. This receptor was taken from a human donor in a cohort sampled during active COVID-19. The chain couples TRBV19 to TRBJ1-3; D is possibly TRBD1 (5 bases). Sequenced sample: peripheral blood. CDR3 coding DNA: TGTGCCAGTACCGGCAGGGTCGGAAACACCATATATTTT. Translating it yields CASTGRVGNTIYF. The whole variable domain, remainder taken from reference TRBV19 and TRBJ1-3, is DGGITQSPKYLFRKEGQNVTLSCEQNLNHDAMYWYRQDPGQGLRLIYYSQIVNDFQKGDIAEGYSVSREKKESFPLTVTSAQKNPTAFYLCASTGRVGNTIYFGEGSWLTVV.